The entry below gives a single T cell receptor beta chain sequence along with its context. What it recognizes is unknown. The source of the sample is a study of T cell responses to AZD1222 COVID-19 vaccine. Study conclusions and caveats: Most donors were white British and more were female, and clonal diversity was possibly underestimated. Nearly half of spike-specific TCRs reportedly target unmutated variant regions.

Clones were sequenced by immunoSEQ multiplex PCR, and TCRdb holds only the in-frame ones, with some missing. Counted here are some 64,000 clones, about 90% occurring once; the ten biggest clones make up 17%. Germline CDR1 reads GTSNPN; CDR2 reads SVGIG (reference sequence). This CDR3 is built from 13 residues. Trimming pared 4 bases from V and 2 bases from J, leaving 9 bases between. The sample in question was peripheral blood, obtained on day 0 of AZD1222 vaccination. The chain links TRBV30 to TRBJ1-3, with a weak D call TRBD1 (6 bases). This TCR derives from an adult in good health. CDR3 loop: CAWTGVPGNTIYF. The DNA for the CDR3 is TGTGCCTGGACAGGGGTCCCTGGAAACACCATATATTTT.